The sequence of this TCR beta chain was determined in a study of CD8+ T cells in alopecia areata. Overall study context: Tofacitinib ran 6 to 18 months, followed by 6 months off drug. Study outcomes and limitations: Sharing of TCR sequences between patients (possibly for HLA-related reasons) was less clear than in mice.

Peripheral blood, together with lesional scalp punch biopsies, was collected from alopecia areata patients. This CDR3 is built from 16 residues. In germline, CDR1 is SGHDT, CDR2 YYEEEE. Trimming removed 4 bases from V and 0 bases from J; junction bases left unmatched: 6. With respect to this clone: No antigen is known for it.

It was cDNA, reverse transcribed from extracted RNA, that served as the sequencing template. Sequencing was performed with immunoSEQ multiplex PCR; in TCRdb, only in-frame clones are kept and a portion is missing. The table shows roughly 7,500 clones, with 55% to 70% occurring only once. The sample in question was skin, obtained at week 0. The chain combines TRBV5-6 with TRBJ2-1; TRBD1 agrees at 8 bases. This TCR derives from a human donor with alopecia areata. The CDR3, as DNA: TGTGCCAGCAGCGTACAGGGGGGCAGCTCCTACAATGAGCAGTTCTTC. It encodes CASSVQGGSSYNEQFF.